The TCR beta chain described here comes from a study of Ad26.COV2.S vaccination and SARS-CoV-2 variants. Across the whole study: Donor was one of the participants in the Ad26.COV2.S arm of the COV1001 trial. Study conclusions and caveats: Reports say spike-specific CD8+ and CD4+ T cell responses covered substantial breadth after vaccination.

Regarding this clone: Its antigen remains unknown.

The treatment is: 19 received Ad26.COV2.S at low or high dose, single or two shots; about five received placebo; per-sample allocation not given. Samples were taken on day 63 after the first vaccine or placebo injection. The data were produced by immunoSEQ multiplex PCR, yet TCRdb's version contains in-frame clones alone and is incomplete. This sample has 300,000 to 500,000 clones, with about 88% found just once. Sequenced material: peripheral blood, taken in a trial of Ad26.COV2.S vaccine versus placebo. The sequence was obtained from a person aged 18-65 years who received the Ad26.COV2.S COVID-19 vaccine or a placebo.

The CDR3 here is CASKGLAAVNEQFF. CDR3 DNA sequence: TGTGCCAGCAAAGGGCTAGCGGCGGTCAATGAGCAGTTCTTC. V is TRBV2 and J is TRBJ2-1; TRBD2 matches at 7 bases. This CDR3 has 14 residues. The ends lost 7 bases at V and 6 bases at J; junction bases unmatched: 9. Germline-derived CDR1 and CDR2 are SNHLY and FYNNEI.